A selection of T cell receptor beta chains follows, all from one sample in a study of control samples from healthy donors and cancer patients. TCRdb's copy holds only in-frame clones and misses some; the assay was immunoSEQ multiplex PCR. The sample has approximately 150,000 clones, about 94% seen once. The sequenced sample was blood. The receptors originated from a woman aged 25 to 39 in good health. Both conserved end residues are part of each CDR3. The order of the fields is D gene, clone size, J gene, V gene, CDR3 DNA, CDR3 protein. D genes are given only for firm matches. For some rows the clone size is stated as once, few or many, or as a class when expanded; others skip it.

- - TRBJ1-5 TRBV4-1 TGCGCCAGCAGCCAACGTTCGGATCAGCCCCAGCATTTT CASSQRSDQPQHF
- - TRBJ1-1 TRBV7-2 TGTGCCAGCACCCCGAATGCTTTATTGAACACTGAAGCTTTCTTT CASTPNALLNTEAFF
- - TRBJ1-2 TRBV27 TGTGCCAGCAAAAGGGCACAGGCGAACTATGGCTACACCTTC CASKRAQANYGYTF
- - TRBJ1-5 TRBV2 TGTGCCAGCAGTGAAGGGACGGTCAGCAATCAGCCCCAGCATTTT CASSEGTVSNQPQHF
- once TRBJ2-1 TRBV30 TGTGCCTGGAGTCTGGGACTGGCCTACAATGAGCAGTTCTTC CAWSLGLAYNEQFF
TRBD1 - TRBJ1-5 TRBV6-4 TGTGCCAGCAGTGACTCGAAGGACAGGGGCAATCAGCCCCAGCATTTT CASSDSKDRGNQPQHF
- - TRBJ2-1 TRBV24-1 TGTGCCACCAGTGATTTGCCCCGGGGCCCTGATTACAATGAGCAGTTCTTC CATSDLPRGPDYNEQFF
- few TRBJ2-2 TRBV5-6 TGTGCCAGCAGCCGGGGACTTACAATCACCGGGGAGCTGTTTTTT CASSRGLTITGELFF
- - TRBJ2-7 TRBV7-9 TGTGCCAGCAGCTTAAGGGGTAGCGAGCAGTACTTC CASSLRGSEQYF
TRBD2 - TRBJ2-2 TRBV6-1 TGTGCCAGCAGTGAAATGGGCGGGAGGAACACCGGGGAGCTGTTTTTT CASSEMGGRNTGELFF
TRBD1 - TRBJ1-2 TRBV29-1 TGCAGCGTTGAAAGGGGGGGACAGCGGGGTTCGCGCTACACCTTC CSVERGGQRGSRYTF
TRBD1 - TRBJ2-4 TRBV3-1/TRBV3-2 TGTGCCAGCAGCCCCGGGACAGGGATCAAAAACATTCAGTACTTC CASSPGTGIKNIQYF
- - TRBJ2-1 TRBV11-3 TGTGCCAGCAGCCAGGGCTACAATGAGCAGTTCTTC CASSQGYNEQFF
TRBD2 medium-sized TRBJ2-1 TRBV4-1 TGCGCCAGCAGCCGACTAGCGGGAGTGTACAATGAGCAGTTCTTC CASSRLAGVYNEQFF
- - TRBJ2-5 TRBV10-1 TGCGCCAGCAGTGCCGGGTTGGAGGAGACCCAGTACTTC CASSAGLEETQYF
TRBD1 - TRBJ2-5 TRBV10-3 TGTGCCATCAGGGCACAGGGGGCTGGAGAGACCCAGTACTTC CAIRAQGAGETQYF
- once TRBJ1-4 TRBV28 TGTGCCAGCAGTTTATCCAGGGGTAATGAAAAACTGTTTTTT CASSLSRGNEKLFF
- - TRBJ2-7 TRBV29-1 TGCAGCGTTGAAAGTGCCTACGAGCAGTACTTC CSVESAYEQYF
- - TRBJ2-7 TRBV2 TGTGCCAGCAGTCAAACAGGGAAGGGCGAGCAGTACTTC CASSQTGKGEQYF
TRBD1 - TRBJ2-6 TRBV4-1 TGCGCCAGCAGCCATTCCGGGACAGGGGTATCCGGGGCCAACGTCCTGACTTTC CASSHSGTGVSGANVLTF
- - TRBJ1-4 TRBV15 TGTGCCACCAGCAGAGATAGAGGGGATGAAAAACTGTTTTTT CATSRDRGDEKLFF
TRBD2 - TRBJ2-3 TRBV7-9 TGTGCCAGCAGCTTACCTGGACTAGCGGGAGCAGATACGCAGTATTTT CASSLPGLAGADTQYF
TRBD1 - TRBJ1-4 TRBV25-1 TGTGCCAGCAACAGGGGGGTGGGTGAAAAACTGTTTTTT CASNRGVGEKLFF
TRBD1 - TRBJ2-5 TRBV5-1 TGCGCCAGCAGCTTGGAGGGGGCCGAGACCCAGTACTTC CASSLEGAETQYF
TRBD1 - TRBJ1-5 TRBV6-5 TGTGCCAGCAGTAAGACAGGGGGCTTCAATCAGCCCCAGCATTTT CASSKTGGFNQPQHF
- - TRBJ2-2 TRBV7-2 TGTGCCAGCAGCTTACTGGGTCTCCTCAACACCGGGGAGCTGTTTTTT CASSLLGLLNTGELFF
TRBD1 - TRBJ2-4 TRBV19 TGTGCCAGTAGTCCGACAGGGGGCCGCAACATTCAGTACTTC CASSPTGGRNIQYF
- few TRBJ2-7 TRBV29-1 TGCAGCGTTGGGGGGACAGGGCGAGAAGTTAGCGGGAATTACTACGAGCAGTACTTC CSVGGTGREVSGNYYEQYF
- - TRBJ1-1 TRBV28 TGTGCCAGCAGTTTAACCGGGAACACTGAAGCTTTCTTT CASSLTGNTEAFF
- - TRBJ2-7 TRBV5-1 TGCGCCAGCAATGGGGGCGGCGCCTCCTACGAGCAGTACTTC CASNGGGASYEQYF
- - TRBJ1-1 TRBV5-1 TGCGCCAGCAGCGACCCTGAGGGCACTGAAGCTTTCTTT CASSDPEGTEAFF
TRBD1 - TRBJ1-4 TRBV6-1 TGTGCCAGCAGTGAATTGACGCAGGGGGGATCTAATGAAAAACTGTTTTTT CASSELTQGGSNEKLFF
- - TRBJ1-2 TRBV12-3/TRBV12-4 TGTGCCAGCAGTTTTTCCGGGAACTATGGCTACACCTTC CASSFSGNYGYTF
- - TRBJ1-1 TRBV6-6 TGTGCCAGCAGTTACGAGTGGATGGAAGCTTTCTTT CASSYEWMEAFF
- - TRBJ1-4 TRBV11-2 TGTGCCAGCACCCCTAGATCCGGGGTTAATGAAAAACTGTTTTTT CASTPRSGVNEKLFF
- - TRBJ2-7 TRBV11-1 TGTGCCAGCAGCTTAGGCAGACCCTACGAGCAGTACTTC CASSLGRPYEQYF
TRBD1 - TRBJ2-7 TRBV6-5 TGTGCCAGCAGCCGGGACAGGAACTCCTACGAGCAGTACTTC CASSRDRNSYEQYF
TRBD1 - TRBJ2-7 TRBV10-3 TGTGCCACGCGGGTCCAACCCCCGGGACAGCCCTACGAGCAGTACTTC CATRVQPPGQPYEQYF
- once TRBJ2-7 TRBV6-1 TGTGCCAGCAGTGAAGCGGGAAGCTCCTACGAGCAGTACTTC CASSEAGSSYEQYF
- - TRBJ2-5 TRBV29-1 TGCAGCGTTGAAGAGGCGGTGGGTCCTGGGACCCAGTACTTC CSVEEAVGPGTQYF
- - TRBJ2-5 TRBV24-1 TGTGCCACCAGTGATACCAGGGTTTCCGGCAAATGGGAGACCCAGTACTTC CATSDTRVSGKWETQYF
TRBD2 - TRBJ2-2 TRBV5-4 TGTGCCAGCAGCCGCCCGGGACTAGCGGAAACCGGGGAGCTGTTTTTT CASSRPGLAETGELFF
- - TRBJ2-3 TRBV7-6 TGTGCCAGCAGCTTTGCAGGTGCGCGCACAGATACGCAGTATTTT CASSFAGARTDTQYF
TRBD2 - TRBJ2-3 TRBV9 TGTGCCAGCAGGGAAATAGCGGGAGGGAGCACAGATACGCAGTATTTT CASREIAGGSTDTQYF
- - TRBJ2-7 TRBV21-1 TGTGCCAGCAGCAAAGCGCCCCTTCCGGATGGGTACGAGCAGTACTTC CASSKAPLPDGYEQYF
TRBD1 - TRBJ1-2 TRBV30 TGTGCCCTGAGACAGGGGAGGGGTGGCTACACCTTC CALRQGRGGYTF
- - TRBJ1-5 TRBV5-1 TGCGCCAGCAGCTTGGCGGCAGGCTTCAATCAGCCCCAGCATTTT CASSLAAGFNQPQHF
- - TRBJ1-1 TRBV4-1 TGCGCCAGCAGCCAGGCCGGGACTGAAGCTTTCTTT CASSQAGTEAFF